This entry lists 5 T cell receptor beta chains sequenced from one sample in a study of CD8+CD57+ T cells in acquired aplastic anemia (dated by TCRdb to 2016 to 2018). These reads were obtained on an Illumina HiSeq 2000. TCR beta VDJ combination and CDR3 sequence profiling used genomic DNA as the template. Using fastp trimming at Q25 and MiXCR clonotype assembly, TCRdb reanalyzed the public sequencing data and kept in-frame beta chains. Rows are unified per CDR3 protein, each entry keeping the most common DNA and genes. Recorded for this sample are roughly 180,000 distinct CDR3 sequences; 55% to 65% of them occurred a single time. About 39% of the sample rests with the top ten. The patients picked for sequencing were ones in whom flow cytometry had shown an expansion of CD8+CD57+ cells. Material: sorted CD4+, CD8+, or CD8+CD57+ T cells (not recorded which) from PBMCs. These receptor sequences come from a human donor with aplastic anemia.

The chain links TRBV20-1 to TRBJ2-3, with D possibly TRBD1 on 5 matching bases. The germline CDR1 and CDR2 sequences are DFQATT and SNEGSKA (reference sequence). V lost 1 base to trimming and J lost 1 base, with 12 bases between them. This CDR3 has 15 residues. CDR3 sequence reads: CSARGGLLRTDTQYF. CDR3 bases: TGCAGTGCTAGAGGGGGCCTCCTACGCACAGATACGCAGTATTTT.

This clonotype was found many times. The chain carries TRBV20-1 and TRBJ2-1, with TRBD1 matching over 8 bases. Germline V gene data show CDR1 as DFQATT and CDR2 as SNEGSKA (reference sequence). V shed 6 bases, J shed 6 bases, and the junction held 7 bases outside the gene matches. The CDR3 is 13 residues long. The CDR3 region is CSARTGPPNEQFF. DNA for the CDR3: TGCAGTGCCCGGACAGGGCCCCCCAATGAGCAGTTCTTC.

CDR3 DNA: TGTGCCAGCAGTGAATGGCAGGGAGGTAATTCACCCCTCCACTTT. Its translation: CASSEWQGGNSPLHF. This chain uses TRBV2 with TRBJ1-6; tentatively, D is TRBD1 (5 bases). CDR3 length: 15 residues. The ends were cut back, 2 bases at V and 6 bases at J, with 11 bases in the middle. Germline-derived CDR1 and CDR2 are SNHLY and FYNNEI.

CDR3 in DNA: TGTGCCAGCAGCTTAGTTGTCGGCTCCGGGGAGCTGTTTTTT. It encodes CASSLVVGSGELFF. The rearrangement uses TRBV7-9 and TRBJ2-2; no clear D. CDR3 length: 14 residues. V was cut by 1 base and J by 6 bases, with 9 bases left in between. Germline CDR1 and CDR2: SEHNR and FQNEAQ (reference sequence).

The rearrangement joins TRBV20-1 to TRBJ2-7; possible D gene TRBD2, 6 bases. The germline V gene has CDR1 DFQATT and CDR2 SNEGSKA (reference sequence). The CDR3 runs to 14 residues. With 6 bases removed from V and 2 bases from J, the gap between germline ends came to 17 bases. The CDR3 spells CSAPMREFPYEQYF. DNA for the CDR3: TGCAGTGCCCCGATGCGGGAATTCCCCTACGAGCAGTACTTC.